This T cell receptor (beta chain) was documented in a study of T cell responses to AZD1222 COVID-19 vaccine. V gave up 1 base and J gave up 6 bases, with 12 bases separating them. The germline CDR1 and CDR2 sequences are SGHAT and FQNNGV. This CDR3 is 15 amino acids long. TCRdb's copy holds only in-frame clones and misses some; the assay was immunoSEQ multiplex PCR. Found here are some 100,000 clones, roughly nine tenths of them singletons; the top ten hold over 15%. In this sample, this clone turned up once. The antigen is undetermined. Study results and caveats: Samples come after the peak T cell response, not at day 14. Vaccine-associated CD4 TCRs ranged over spike, dominating at 160-218 and 743-854. Among spike-specific TCRs, nearly half reportedly target unmutated variant regions. Spike-specific TCR breadth rose after two AZD1222 doses, and depth rose as well.

This receptor was obtained from an adult in good health. This specimen was peripheral blood, taken on day 0 of AZD1222 vaccination. The rearrangement links TRBV11-2 to TRBJ2-2; D is possibly TRBD1 (5 bases). The CDR3 DNA sequence: TGTGCCAGCAGCTTAGCCTTAGGGGTCGCCGGGGAGCTGTTTTTT. As protein: CASSLALGVAGELFF.